Below, 15 T cell receptor beta chains from the same sample are listed, as sequenced in a study of T cell responses to AZD1222 COVID-19 vaccine (dated by TCRdb to the early 2020s). In the paper's terms, the time point label means: baseline before first vaccination. Preparation of the library involved the immunoSEQ multiplex PCR assay. TCRdb stores this immuneACCESS table with in-frame sequences only. Part of the clones is absent; in the studies checked, under half of the shortfall reflects unresolved V genes, and no reason is known for the rest. The sample includes around 150,000 clones, with 85% to 95% observed a single time. Roughly 1.3% of the sample belongs to the ten largest clones. The sequenced sample was peripheral blood, obtained on day 0 of AZD1222 vaccination. Receptors were obtained from an adult in good health.

This sequence joins TRBV3-1 (or the pseudogene TRBV3-2) and TRBJ2-2; D is ambiguous. Per germline, CDR1 LGHDT and CDR2 YNNKEL (reference sequence). CDR3 length: 16 residues. V was clipped by 0 bases and J by 2 bases, with 10 bases between them. CDR3 DNA: TGTGCCAGCAGCCAAGAGCTAGGCTATAACACCGGGGAGCTGTTTTTT. Translation gives CASSQELGYNTGELFF.

The rearrangement uses TRBV19 and TRBJ2-3; TRBD1 matches 11 bases. The germline gives CDR1 LNHDA, CDR2 SQIVND (reference sequence). The CDR3 length is 13 residues. Trimming took 10 bases from V and 7 from J; bases not matched to a gene: 7. The DNA of the CDR3 is TGTGCCACCAGGGGACAGGGGGAGAATACGCAGTATTTT. Translated: CATRGQGENTQYF. Using reference TRBV19 and TRBJ2-3 for the parts outside the CDR3, the full variable domain is DGGITQSPKYLFRKEGQNVTLSCEQNLNHDAMYWYRQDPGQGLRLIYYSQIVNDFQKGDIAEGYSVSREKKESFPLTVTSAQKNPTAFYLCATRGQGENTQYFGPGTRLTVL.

The rearrangement links TRBV7-8 to TRBJ1-4; 9 bases agree with TRBD1. The trim removed 5 bases at V and 7 bases at J, leaving 11 bases unmatched. Per germline, CDR1 SGHVS and CDR2 FQNEAQ. The CDR3 is 16 amino acids. This chain's CDR3 is CASSPRGQGSGEKLFF. DNA for the CDR3: TGTGCCAGCAGCCCCCGCGGACAGGGGTCGGGTGAAAAACTGTTTTTT.

The genes are TRBV6-6 and TRBJ1-4, with 8 bases matching TRBD1. Germline CDR1 reads MNHNY; CDR2 reads SVGAGI (reference sequence). The CDR3 covers 14 residues. V lost 6 bases, J lost 7 bases, and 7 bases stayed unmatched. For the CDR3, the DNA is TGTGCCAGCAGCCCGACAGGGGAAAGTGAAAAACTGTTTTTT. This gives the protein CASSPTGESEKLFF.

The chain joins TRBV30 to TRBJ2-4; the D gene could be TRBD1 or TRBD2 (7 bases each). Trimming took off 1 base at V and 7 bases at J, with 11 bases between the two ends. CDR3 length: 13 residues. The V gene's germline CDR1 is GTSNPN and CDR2 SVGIG (reference sequence). CDR3 protein: CAWSGQGGNIQYF. DNA of the CDR3: TGTGCCTGGAGTGGACAGGGAGGGAACATTCAGTACTTC.

This rearrangement joins TRBV27 to TRBJ1-6; D uncertain. The V gene's germline CDR1 is MNHEY and CDR2 SMNVEV (reference sequence). V shed 6 bases and J shed 0 bases, with 18 bases lying between them. This CDR3 has 18 amino acids. CDR3 region: CASRRDQASSSYNSPLHF. CDR3 nucleotides: TGTGCCAGCAGGCGAGACCAGGCGTCAAGCTCCTATAATTCACCCCTCCACTTT.

The chain employs TRBV19 and TRBJ2-1; 11 bases line up with TRBD2. There are 17 residues in the CDR3. Per the germline V gene, CDR1 is LNHDA and CDR2 is SQIVND (reference sequence). Trimming removed 5 bases from V and 8 bases from J; junction bases left unmatched: 14. The CDR3 bases are TGTGCCAGTAGTTTACTTAGGGTAGCGGGGGGGCCGTATGAGCAGTTCTTC. It specifies CASSLLRVAGGPYEQFF.

As DNA, the CDR3 is TGTGCCAGTAGTATCCGGGGACAGGGCAATCAGCCCCAGCATTTT. This gives the protein CASSIRGQGNQPQHF. The chain couples TRBV19 to TRBJ1-5, with TRBD1 matching 8 bases. From germline, CDR1 is LNHDA and CDR2 SQIVND (reference sequence). Losses at the gene ends were 3 bases for V and 2 bases for J; bases not matched to a gene: 3. The CDR3 is 15 residues long.

The J gene is TRBJ1-4, the V gene TRBV7-6; D perhaps matches TRBD1 (5 bases). Germline CDR1 is SGHVS and CDR2 is FNYEAQ. Trimming took off 1 base at V and 1 base at J, with 7 bases between the two ends. This CDR3 has 15 amino acids. For the CDR3, the DNA is TGTGCCAGCAGCTTAGGCGGGGGAACTAATGAAAAACTGTTTTTT. Its protein is CASSLGGGTNEKLFF.

The chain has TRBV27 and TRBJ1-6; D perhaps matches TRBD1 (5 bases). V shed 5 bases and J shed 7 bases, with 24 bases lying between them. The CDR3 is 18 residues long. Germline-derived CDR1 and CDR2 are MNHEY and SMNVEV (reference sequence). CDR3 sequence (DNA): TGTGCCAGCAGTCTGGAAGCCCCCCCGATGGCAGGGAATTCACCCCTCCACTTT. Its protein is CASSLEAPPMAGNSPLHF.

The chain has TRBV30 and TRBJ2-7, with 9 bases that match TRBD2. Germline loops: CDR1 GTSNPN, CDR2 SVGIG (reference sequence). This CDR3 comprises 16 residues. The V segment lost 0 bases and the J segment 4 bases; nucleotides outside the gene matches: 10. CDR3 protein: CAWSVTRTSVIYEQYF. The CDR3 bases are TGTGCCTGGAGTGTAACCCGGACTAGCGTTATTTACGAGCAGTACTTC.

The V call is TRBV6-5, the J call TRBJ1-1; no reliable D call. The germline V gene has CDR1 MNHEY and CDR2 SVGAGI. Trimming left V 5 bases short and J 4 bases short, with 14 bases between. This CDR3 has 14 residues. The DNA of the CDR3 is TGTGCCAGCAGTCTCACCGTTGGCGGCACTGAAGCTTTCTTT. Translating gives CASSLTVGGTEAFF.

The J gene is TRBJ2-7, the V gene TRBV6-5; TRBD2 aligns across 10 bases. CDR1 MNHEY and CDR2 SVGAGI come from the germline V gene. V was pared by 8 bases and J by 2 bases, with 3 bases of the junction left unmatched. The CDR3 is 13 residues long. DNA for the CDR3: TGTGCCAGCCGGACTAGCGGAACCTACGAGCAGTACTTC. The encoded protein is CASRTSGTYEQYF.

The genes are TRBV28 and TRBJ2-1; 7 bases are shared with TRBD1. The CDR3 is 17 residues long. Unmatched junction bases numbered 9, after V lost 4 bases and J lost 0 bases. CDR1 is MDHEN and CDR2 is SYDVKM in the germline V gene. Here the CDR3 reads CASSYPGTVPSYNEQFF. The CDR3 nucleotides are TGTGCCAGCAGTTACCCGGGGACAGTGCCCTCCTACAATGAGCAGTTCTTC.

The chain carries TRBV18 and TRBJ2-7; 7 bases fit TRBD1. The germline CDR1 and CDR2 sequences are KGHSH and LQKENI. J gave up 0 bases and V 6 bases, and 8 bases lay outside the gene matches. The CDR3 extends over 15 amino acids. CDR3 sequence (DNA): TGTGCCAGCTCCCCAGTGGGACAGAGCTCCTACGAGCAGTACTTC. Its translation is CASSPVGQSSYEQYF.